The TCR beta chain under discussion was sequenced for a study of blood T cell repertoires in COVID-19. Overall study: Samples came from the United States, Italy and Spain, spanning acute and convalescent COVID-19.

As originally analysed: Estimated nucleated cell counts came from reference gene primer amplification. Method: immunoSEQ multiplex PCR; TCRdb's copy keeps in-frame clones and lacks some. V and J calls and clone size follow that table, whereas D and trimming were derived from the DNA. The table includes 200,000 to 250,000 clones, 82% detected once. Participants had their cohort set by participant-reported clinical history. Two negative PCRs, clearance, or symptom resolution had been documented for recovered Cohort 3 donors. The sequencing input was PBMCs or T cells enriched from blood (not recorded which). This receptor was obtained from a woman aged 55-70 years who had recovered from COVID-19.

The CDR3 DNA reads TGTGCCAGCAGGGCCCGGACAGGGGGCAATCAGCCCCAGCATTTT. Its protein product is CASRARTGGNQPQHF. The chain combines TRBV2 with TRBJ1-5; TRBD1 matches at 9 bases. This CDR3 comprises 15 residues. Germline loops: CDR1 SNHLY, CDR2 FYNNEI. The junction had 5 bases not matched to a gene; V was cut back by 6 bases and J by 2 bases. Looking up the rest from reference TRBV2 and TRBJ1-5 gives the full variable domain: EPEVTQTPSHQVTQMGQEVILRCVPISNHLYFYWYRQILGQKVEFLVSFYNNEISEKSEIFDDQFSVERPDGSNFTLKIRSTKLEDSAMYFCASRARTGGNQPQHFGDGTRLSIL.